This T cell receptor (beta chain) appears in the sequencing data of a study of regulatory T cells in long-lasting Graves disease. This clonotype was recorded many times. Researchers made TCR beta libraries by using iRepertoire HTBI primers and running Arm-PCR on CDR3 regions. TCRdb re-derived calls from the multiplex PCR reads in MiXCR, one entry per CDR3 protein. The sample lists 400,000 to 450,000 distinct CDR3 sequences; around 24% were seen once. Looked up from germline, CDR1 is SGHRS and CDR2 is YFSETQ. This CDR3 is 15 amino acids long. Trimming took off 0 bases at V and 1 base at J, with 8 bases between the two ends. Time point specified: persistent/refractory GD, antithyroid drugs over 5 years with positive TRAb. The TCR library was made from RNA extracted from PBMCs.

The clonotype originates from a female donor with Graves disease. The specimen comprised peripheral blood mononuclear cells (PBMCs), sampled when the disease was refractory, from a patient treated with antithyroid drugs. The rearrangement links TRBV5-1 to TRBJ1-5; D perhaps matches TRBD1 (5 bases). The CDR3 is CASSLAGTSNQPQHF. The CDR3 DNA reads TGCGCCAGCAGCTTGGCCGGGACGAGCAATCAGCCCCAGCATTTT.